This T cell receptor (beta chain) appears in the sequencing data of a study of human T cells and chemical hapten exposure. Regarding time point: patch test 2, 6 weeks after DPC sensitization. Sample treatment: therapeutic diphenylcyclopropenone sensitization with weekly scalp DPC. The study extracted total RNA from unfractionated whole blood. The CDR3 extends over 15 amino acids. After removal of 1 base from V and 6 bases from J, the junction contained 7 bases not matched to a gene. Looked up from germline, CDR1 is MGHRA and CDR2 is YSYEKL. One entry per CDR3 protein, called by TCRdb with MiXCR from the RACE reads. The sample contains under 85,000 distinct CDR3 sequences, around a tenth of which appear only once. This clonotype was counted at least ten times.

Source: whole blood, taken in connection with sensitization to the hapten diphenylcyclopropenone (DPC). The source of this sequence is a woman between 50 and 59 years old with alopecia areata. Some clones in this sample may be carry-over from other donors' samples. This sequence joins TRBV4-1 and TRBJ1-1, with 8 bases matching TRBD1. The CDR3 nucleotides read TGCGCCAGCAGCCAAGTCCAGGGGGCGTCCTCTGAAGCTTTCTTT. This translates into CASSQVQGASSEAFF.